This TCR beta chain was documented in a study of radiation and T cells in renal cell carcinoma. Overall study results and limits: No pretreatment tumor biopsies were available for baseline clonotypes. In blood, top tumor clones expanded by 2 weeks, shrinking by 4.

Libraries were prepared by immunoSEQ multiplex PCR; TCRdb keeps only in-frame clonotypes and omits some of them. Of approximately 170,000 clones listed, 88% were seen once; the top ten hold approximately 10%. The time point here: blood 4 weeks post-SBRT, at nephrectomy. Treatment specified: 15 Gy SBRT to primary tumor, nephrectomy 4 weeks later. Nephrectomy followed 15 Gy stereotactic body radiation by 4 weeks. This clone was seen a few times. Its target is unknown. V was trimmed by 1 base and J by 5 bases, leaving 12 bases between them. This CDR3 has 14 amino acids. Germline V gene data show CDR1 as SGHRS and CDR2 as YFSETQ.

The sample in question was blood, obtained from a patient whose treatment included radiotherapy and nephrectomy. The TCR originated in a woman in her fifties or sixties with renal cell carcinoma. This chain joins TRBV5-1 and TRBJ2-5, with D possibly being TRBD1 (7 bases). CDR3 coding DNA: TGCGCCAGCAGCTTGTATTCAGGGGGGGAGACCCAGTACTTC. This encodes CASSLYSGGETQYF.